The T cell receptor (beta chain) described here comes from a study of blood T cells in healthy people across ages. Study observations and caveats: Estimated diversity across one million T cells was deemed an underestimate.

Germline V gene lookup returns CDR1 MRHNA and CDR2 SNTAGT. V was clipped by 5 bases and J by 0 bases, with 14 bases between them. The CDR3 covers 16 residues. A second about 7 to 11 cycle PCR used barcoded and J-beta primers. Each of the samples gave a minimum of 2.5 million paired-end reads that contained CDR3. TCRdb reanalysed the 5' RACE reads using MiXCR and keeps one entry per CDR3 protein. The sample has some 1.7 million distinct CDR3 sequences; roughly 27% are singletons. Comments on this clonotype: What it binds is unknown.

This clonotype was obtained from a woman under 40 in good health. The sequenced sample consisted of blood. This chain uses TRBV6-4 with TRBJ2-4, with D unclear. CDR3 sequence reads: CASSSSGPLAKNIQYF. CDR3 coding DNA: TGTGCCAGCAGTAGCTCCGGGCCCTTAGCCAAAAACATTCAGTACTTC.